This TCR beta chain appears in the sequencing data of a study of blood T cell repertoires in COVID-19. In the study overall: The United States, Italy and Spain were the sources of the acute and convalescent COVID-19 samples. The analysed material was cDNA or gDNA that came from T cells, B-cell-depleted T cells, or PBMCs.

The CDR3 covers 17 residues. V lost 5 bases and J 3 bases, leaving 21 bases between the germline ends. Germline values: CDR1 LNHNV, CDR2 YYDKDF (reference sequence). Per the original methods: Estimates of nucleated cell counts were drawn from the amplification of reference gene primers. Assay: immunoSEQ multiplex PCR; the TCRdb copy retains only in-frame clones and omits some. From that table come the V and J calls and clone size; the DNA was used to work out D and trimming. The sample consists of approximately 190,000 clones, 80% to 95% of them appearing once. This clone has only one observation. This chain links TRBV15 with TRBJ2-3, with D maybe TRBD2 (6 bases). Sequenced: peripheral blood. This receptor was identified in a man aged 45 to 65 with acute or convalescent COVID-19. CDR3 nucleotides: TGTGCCACCAGCCCAGGACGGGGTAGCGGAAGAACAGATACGCAGTATTTT. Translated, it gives CATSPGRGSGRTDTQYF.